These T cell receptor beta chains were read from a single sample in a study of T cell repertoires in cytomegalovirus infection. TCRdb used MiXCR to reprocess the reads, holding one entry per CDR3 protein. There are 200,000 or so distinct CDR3 sequences in the sample; about 40% occur only once, and approximately 60% lies in the top ten. These receptors' antigens are unknown. The material was CD8+ T cells from cultured PBMCs, obtained from culture after CMV antigen stimulation. The receptor set was obtained from a human donor in good health (CMV status not recorded). Some clones in this sample may be carry-over from other donors' samples. Both conserved end residues are part of each CDR3. A D gene is named only where the DNA matches it firmly. Clone size, where shown, is once, few, many, or a class for clones that have expanded.

d_gene: TRBD1
v_gene: TRBV12-3/TRBV12-4
abundance: -
j_gene: TRBJ1-2
CDR3aa: CASSPGPTGDGYTF
CDR3nt: TGTGCCAGCAGTCCCGGACCCACAGGGGATGGCTACACCTTC

d_gene: TRBD1
v_gene: TRBV20-1
abundance: -
j_gene: TRBJ2-5
CDR3aa: CSAPLRWQGVFQETQYF
CDR3nt: TGCAGTGCTCCCCTCCGGTGGCAGGGGGTCTTCCAAGAGACCCAGTACTTC

d_gene: -
v_gene: TRBV2
abundance: many
j_gene: TRBJ2-7
CDR3aa: CASKYAGDYEQYF
CDR3nt: TGTGCCAGCAAATACGCGGGTGACTACGAGCAGTACTTC

d_gene: -
v_gene: TRBV4-1
abundance: -
j_gene: TRBJ2-4
CDR3aa: CASSQEREKNIQYF
CDR3nt: TGCGCCAGCAGCCAAGAGAGGGAAAAAAACATTCAGTACTTC

d_gene: -
v_gene: TRBV6-1
abundance: -
j_gene: TRBJ1-5
CDR3aa: CASSERTPSNQPQHF
CDR3nt: TGTGCCAGCAGTGAACGGACACCTAGCAATCAGCCCCAGCATTTT

d_gene: -
v_gene: TRBV12-3/TRBV12-4
abundance: few
j_gene: TRBJ1-2
CDR3aa: CASSFGGEGVDYGYTF
CDR3nt: TGTGCCAGCAGTTTTGGGGGGGAAGGGGTTGACTATGGCTACACCTTC

d_gene: -
v_gene: TRBV6-1
abundance: -
j_gene: TRBJ2-7
CDR3aa: CATDSGPLSSYEQYF
CDR3nt: TGTGCCACCGACTCGGGACCGCTTAGCTCCTACGAGCAGTACTTC

d_gene: -
v_gene: TRBV12-5
abundance: -
j_gene: TRBJ2-5
CDR3aa: CASGGEETQYF
CDR3nt: TGTGCTAGTGGTGGAGAGGAGACCCAGTACTTC

d_gene: -
v_gene: TRBV7-9
abundance: -
j_gene: TRBJ1-1
CDR3aa: CASSRSEYTEAFF
CDR3nt: TGTGCCAGCAGCCGTTCCGAGTACACTGAAGCTTTCTTT

d_gene: -
v_gene: TRBV7-6
abundance: -
j_gene: TRBJ1-3
CDR3aa: CASSLDSVLNYRSGNTIYF
CDR3nt: TGTGCCAGCAGCCTAGACAGCGTCCTTAACTATCGCTCTGGAAACACCATATATTTT

d_gene: TRBD1
v_gene: TRBV7-6
abundance: -
j_gene: TRBJ1-3
CDR3aa: CASSLVGDRPNF
CDR3nt: TGTGCCAGCAGCTTAGTGGGGGACAGGCCTAATTTT

d_gene: TRBD2
v_gene: TRBV6-5
abundance: -
j_gene: TRBJ2-2
CDR3aa: CASSYSSGGNTGELFF
CDR3nt: TGTGCCAGCAGTTACAGTAGCGGGGGGAACACCGGGGAGCTGTTTTTT

d_gene: -
v_gene: TRBV7-6
abundance: once
j_gene: TRBJ2-7
CDR3aa: CASSSNSGGTYEQYF
CDR3nt: TGTGCCAGCAGCTCAAATAGCGGAGGGACCTACGAGCAGTACTTC

d_gene: TRBD1
v_gene: TRBV7-9
abundance: few
j_gene: TRBJ2-3
CDR3aa: CASDHPGQGAQFSTDTQYF
CDR3nt: TGTGCCAGCGACCATCCGGGACAGGGCGCCCAGTTTAGCACAGATACGCAGTATTTT

d_gene: -
v_gene: TRBV7-9
abundance: -
j_gene: TRBJ2-7
CDR3aa: CASSSDQAYEQYF
CDR3nt: TGTGCCAGCAGCTCGGACCAAGCCTACGAGCAGTACTTC

d_gene: -
v_gene: TRBV5-4
abundance: -
j_gene: TRBJ2-2
CDR3aa: CASNRGGDPNTGELFF
CDR3nt: TGTGCCAGCAACCGAGGGGGGGACCCGAACACCGGGGAGCTGTTTTTT

d_gene: TRBD1
v_gene: TRBV7-6
abundance: few
j_gene: TRBJ2-7
CDR3aa: CASSTRDRDYEQYF
CDR3nt: TGTGCCAGCAGCACCCGGGACAGAGACTACGAGCAGTACTTC

d_gene: TRBD2
v_gene: TRBV3-1
abundance: many
j_gene: TRBJ2-5
CDR3aa: CASSRASGTSQETQYF
CDR3nt: TGTGCCAGCAGCCGAGCTAGCGGGACAAGCCAAGAGACCCAGTACTTC

d_gene: -
v_gene: TRBV7-9
abundance: few
j_gene: TRBJ2-7
CDR3aa: CASGVAGTYEQYF
CDR3nt: TGTGCCAGTGGGGTGGCGGGAACCTACGAGCAGTACTTC

d_gene: -
v_gene: TRBV12-3/TRBV12-4
abundance: -
j_gene: TRBJ2-4
CDR3aa: CASSFGQGNIQYF
CDR3nt: TGTGCCAGCAGTTTTGGGCAGGGAAACATTCAGTACTTC

d_gene: -
v_gene: TRBV12-3/TRBV12-4
abundance: -
j_gene: TRBJ2-5
CDR3aa: CASSLRQGRETTYF
CDR3nt: TGTGCAAGCAGTTTGCGACAGGGGAGGGAGACCACGTACTTC

d_gene: -
v_gene: TRBV19
abundance: -
j_gene: TRBJ2-2
CDR3aa: CASRQGPSTGELFF
CDR3nt: TGTGCCAGTAGACAGGGACCGTCCACCGGGGAGCTGTTTTTT

d_gene: -
v_gene: TRBV7-6
abundance: -
j_gene: TRBJ2-2
CDR3aa: CASSPRWGLTGELFF
CDR3nt: TGTGCCAGCAGCCCCCGTTGGGGGCTAACCGGGGAGCTGTTTTTT

d_gene: TRBD2
v_gene: TRBV11-2
abundance: few
j_gene: TRBJ2-5
CDR3aa: CASSSRETSGGAQSRRTQYF
CDR3nt: TGTGCCAGCAGCTCCCGAGAGACTAGCGGGGGGGCCCAGAGTAGGAGAACCCAGTACTTC

d_gene: -
v_gene: TRBV27
abundance: few
j_gene: TRBJ2-3
CDR3aa: CASSSPPGTDTQYF
CDR3nt: TGTGCCAGCAGTTCCCCTCCGGGAACAGATACGCAGTATTTT

d_gene: -
v_gene: TRBV20-1
abundance: once
j_gene: TRBJ1-5
CDR3aa: CSARAGGEQPQHF
CDR3nt: TGCAGTGCTAGAGCCGGGGGCGAACAGCCCCAGCATTTT

d_gene: -
v_gene: TRBV6-5
abundance: -
j_gene: TRBJ1-2
CDR3aa: CASSYSVGYGYTF
CDR3nt: TGTGCCAGCAGTTACTCGGTGGGCTATGGCTACACCTTC

d_gene: -
v_gene: TRBV7-3
abundance: -
j_gene: TRBJ2-2
CDR3aa: CASSLAGNTGELFF
CDR3nt: TGTGCCAGCAGCTTAGCAGGGAACACCGGGGAGCTGTTTTTT

d_gene: -
v_gene: TRBV7-9
abundance: few
j_gene: TRBJ1-1
CDR3aa: CASRRGTEAFF
CDR3nt: TGTGCCAGCAGAAGAGGGACTGAAGCTTTCTTT

d_gene: -
v_gene: TRBV27
abundance: few
j_gene: TRBJ1-2
CDR3aa: CASSLSAGTYGYTF
CDR3nt: TGTGCCAGCAGTTTATCGGCAGGGACCTATGGCTACACCTTC

d_gene: -
v_gene: TRBV5-1
abundance: -
j_gene: TRBJ2-1
CDR3aa: CASSGEAARSYNEQFF
CDR3nt: TGCGCCAGCAGCGGGGAGGCAGCCAGGTCCTACAATGAGCAGTTCTTC

d_gene: -
v_gene: TRBV7-9
abundance: -
j_gene: TRBJ1-2
CDR3aa: CASSPPGAPNYGYTF
CDR3nt: TGTGCCAGCAGTCCCCCAGGGGCGCCTAACTATGGCTACACCTTC

d_gene: -
v_gene: TRBV19
abundance: few
j_gene: TRBJ1-2
CDR3aa: CASSSRDTDAYYGYTF
CDR3nt: TGTGCCAGTAGTTCCAGGGACACCGACGCCTACTATGGCTACACCTTC

d_gene: -
v_gene: TRBV7-9
abundance: -
j_gene: TRBJ2-5
CDR3aa: CASSLEEETQYF
CDR3nt: TGTGCCAGCAGCTTAGAGGAAGAGACCCAGTACTTC

d_gene: -
v_gene: TRBV11-1
abundance: few
j_gene: TRBJ2-5
CDR3aa: CASSLAGQSARETQYF
CDR3nt: TGTGCCAGCAGCTTAGCGGGCCAATCCGCTAGGGAGACCCAGTACTTC

d_gene: -
v_gene: TRBV7-3
abundance: -
j_gene: TRBJ2-7
CDR3aa: CASSQSSYEQYF
CDR3nt: TGTGCCAGCAGCCAGAGCAGCTACGAGCAGTACTTC

d_gene: -
v_gene: TRBV7-8
abundance: many
j_gene: TRBJ1-1
CDR3aa: CASSDEYTEAFF
CDR3nt: TGTGCCAGCAGCGACGAGTACACTGAAGCTTTCTTT

d_gene: -
v_gene: TRBV27
abundance: few
j_gene: TRBJ1-5
CDR3aa: CASSLFGAKYQPQHF
CDR3nt: TGTGCCAGCAGTTTATTTGGGGCGAAGTATCAGCCCCAGCATTTT

d_gene: TRBD2
v_gene: TRBV30
abundance: -
j_gene: TRBJ2-3
CDR3aa: CAWRDLTRTSGKTDTQYF
CDR3nt: TGTGCCTGGAGGGATCTAACGCGGACTAGCGGGAAGACAGATACGCAGTATTTT

d_gene: -
v_gene: TRBV7-3
abundance: -
j_gene: TRBJ2-1
CDR3aa: CASSLKGGGLPEQFF
CDR3nt: TGTGCCAGCAGCTTAAAGGGCGGGGGCCTACCGGAGCAGTTCTTC

d_gene: -
v_gene: TRBV27
abundance: few
j_gene: TRBJ2-1
CDR3aa: CASSFYQGHNEQFF
CDR3nt: TGTGCCAGCAGTTTTTACCAAGGACACAATGAGCAGTTCTTC

d_gene: -
v_gene: TRBV7-6
abundance: many
j_gene: TRBJ2-7
CDR3aa: CASSSEGLPYYEQYF
CDR3nt: TGTGCCAGCAGCTCCGAAGGCCTCCCCTACTACGAGCAGTACTTC

d_gene: -
v_gene: TRBV20-1
abundance: once
j_gene: TRBJ2-5
CDR3aa: CSASLRQVQETQYF
CDR3nt: TGCAGTGCTAGCCTAAGACAGGTCCAAGAGACCCAGTACTTC

d_gene: TRBD1
v_gene: TRBV6-1
abundance: -
j_gene: TRBJ1-2
CDR3aa: CASSDWGDRGYGYTF
CDR3nt: TGTGCCAGCAGTGACTGGGGAGACAGGGGGTATGGCTACACCTTC

d_gene: -
v_gene: TRBV20-1
abundance: -
j_gene: TRBJ1-1
CDR3aa: CSASNRDTEAFF
CDR3nt: TGCAGTGCTAGTAACAGGGACACTGAAGCTTTCTTT

d_gene: -
v_gene: TRBV7-9
abundance: -
j_gene: TRBJ2-7
CDR3aa: CASSPQRAREQYF
CDR3nt: TGTGCCAGCAGCCCCCAAAGGGCCCGCGAGCAGTACTTC

d_gene: -
v_gene: TRBV7-4
abundance: -
j_gene: TRBJ2-1
CDR3aa: CASSLVGEYEQFF
CDR3nt: TGTGCCAGCAGCTTAGTAGGGGAATACGAGCAGTTCTTC

d_gene: TRBD1
v_gene: TRBV6-1
abundance: -
j_gene: TRBJ1-1
CDR3aa: CASSEPNYRGANTEAFF
CDR3nt: TGTGCCAGCAGTGAACCAAATTACAGGGGTGCGAACACTGAAGCTTTCTTT

d_gene: -
v_gene: TRBV7-6
abundance: -
j_gene: TRBJ1-1
CDR3aa: CASSPRLFF
CDR3nt: TGTGCCAGCAGCCCCCGACTTTTCTTT

d_gene: -
v_gene: TRBV6-5
abundance: few
j_gene: TRBJ2-3
CDR3aa: CASSYTSGVTDTQYF
CDR3nt: TGTGCCAGCAGTTACACCTCGGGAGTAACAGATACGCAGTATTTT

d_gene: TRBD1
v_gene: TRBV6-5
abundance: -
j_gene: TRBJ1-1
CDR3aa: CASSYSGQMNTEAFF
CDR3nt: TGTGCCAGCAGTTACTCGGGACAGATGAACACTGAAGCTTTCTTT

d_gene: TRBD1
v_gene: TRBV7-4
abundance: -
j_gene: TRBJ2-3
CDR3aa: CATLTGDGTDTQYF
CDR3nt: TGTGCCACCTTGACAGGGGACGGCACAGATACGCAGTATTTT